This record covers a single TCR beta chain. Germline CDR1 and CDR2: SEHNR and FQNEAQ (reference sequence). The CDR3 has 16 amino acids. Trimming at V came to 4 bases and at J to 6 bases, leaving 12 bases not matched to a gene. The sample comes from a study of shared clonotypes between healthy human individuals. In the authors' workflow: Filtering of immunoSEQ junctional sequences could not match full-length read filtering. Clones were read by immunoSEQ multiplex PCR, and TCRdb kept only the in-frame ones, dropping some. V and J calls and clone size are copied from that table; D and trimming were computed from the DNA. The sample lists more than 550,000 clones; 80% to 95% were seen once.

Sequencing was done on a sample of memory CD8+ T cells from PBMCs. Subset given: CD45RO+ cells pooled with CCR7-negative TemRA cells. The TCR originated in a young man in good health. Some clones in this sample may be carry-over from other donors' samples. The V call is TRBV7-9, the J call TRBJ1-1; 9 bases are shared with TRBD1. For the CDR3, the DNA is TGTGCCAGCAGCTCTCGACAGGGGGGTCGTAGGGCTGAAGCTTTCTTT. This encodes CASSSRQGGRRAEAFF.